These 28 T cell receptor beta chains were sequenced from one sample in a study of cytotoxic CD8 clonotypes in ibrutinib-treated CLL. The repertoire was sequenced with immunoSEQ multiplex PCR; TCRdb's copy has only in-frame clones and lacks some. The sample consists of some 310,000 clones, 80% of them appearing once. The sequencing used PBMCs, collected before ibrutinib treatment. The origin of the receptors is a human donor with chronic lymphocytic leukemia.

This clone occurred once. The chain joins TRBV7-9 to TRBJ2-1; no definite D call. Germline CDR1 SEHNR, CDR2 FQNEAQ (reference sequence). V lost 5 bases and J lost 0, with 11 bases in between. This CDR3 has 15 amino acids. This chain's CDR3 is CASSPRVGSYNEQFF. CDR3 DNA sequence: TGTGCCAGCAGCCCCCGGGTGGGCTCCTACAATGAGCAGTTCTTC.

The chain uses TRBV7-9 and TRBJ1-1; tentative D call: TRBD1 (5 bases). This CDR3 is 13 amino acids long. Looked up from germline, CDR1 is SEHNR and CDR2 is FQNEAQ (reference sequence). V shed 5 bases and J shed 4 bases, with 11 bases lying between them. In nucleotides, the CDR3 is TGTGCCAGCAGCGAAGGGGCGGCCACTGAAGCTTTCTTT. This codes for CASSEGAATEAFF. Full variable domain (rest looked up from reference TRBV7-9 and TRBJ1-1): DTGVSQNPRHKITKRGQNVTFRCDPISEHNRLYWYRQTLGQGPEFLTYFQNEAQLEKSRLLSDRFSAERPKGSFSTLEIQRTEQGDSAMYLCASSEGAATEAFFGQGTRLTVV.

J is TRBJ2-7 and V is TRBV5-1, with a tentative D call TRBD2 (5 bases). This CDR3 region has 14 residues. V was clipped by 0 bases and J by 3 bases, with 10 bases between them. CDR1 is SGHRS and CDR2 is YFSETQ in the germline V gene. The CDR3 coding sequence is TGCGCCAGCAGCTTGGGGGATAGCGACTACGAGCAGTACTTC. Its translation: CASSLGDSDYEQYF.

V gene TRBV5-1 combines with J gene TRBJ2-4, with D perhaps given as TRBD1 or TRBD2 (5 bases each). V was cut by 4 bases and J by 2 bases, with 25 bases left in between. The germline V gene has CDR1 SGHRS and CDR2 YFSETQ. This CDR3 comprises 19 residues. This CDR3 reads CASSPEPMGRPVSKNIQYF. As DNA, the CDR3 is TGCGCCAGCAGCCCGGAACCGATGGGACGCCCGGTATCCAAAAACATTCAGTACTTC.

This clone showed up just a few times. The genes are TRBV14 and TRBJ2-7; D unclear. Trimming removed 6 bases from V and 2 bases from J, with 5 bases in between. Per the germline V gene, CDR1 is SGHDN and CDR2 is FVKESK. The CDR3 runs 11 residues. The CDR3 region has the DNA TGTGCCAGCAGTGAAGCCTACGAGCAGTACTTC. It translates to CASSEAYEQYF.

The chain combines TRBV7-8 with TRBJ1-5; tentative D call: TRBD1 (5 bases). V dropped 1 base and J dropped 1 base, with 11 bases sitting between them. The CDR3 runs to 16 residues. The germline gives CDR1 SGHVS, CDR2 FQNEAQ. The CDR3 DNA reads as TGTGCCAGCAGCTTAGACTGGACACCAAGCAATCAGCCCCAGCATTTT. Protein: CASSLDWTPSNQPQHF.

The CDR3 sequence is CASSTRTVAKNIQYF. The CDR3 bases are TGTGCCAGCAGTACTCGGACAGTAGCCAAAAACATTCAGTACTTC. The J gene is TRBJ2-4, the V gene TRBV6-5, with D perhaps matching TRBD1 (6 bases). The CDR3 is 15 amino acids. V dropped 5 bases and J dropped 0 bases, with 11 bases sitting between them. Germline V gene lookup returns CDR1 MNHEY and CDR2 SVGAGI.

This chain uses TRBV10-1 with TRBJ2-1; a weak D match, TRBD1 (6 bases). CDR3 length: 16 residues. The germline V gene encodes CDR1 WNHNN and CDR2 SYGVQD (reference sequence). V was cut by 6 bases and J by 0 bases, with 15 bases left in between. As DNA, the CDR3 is TGCGCCAGCAGCCCTTCGGACAGAGGCTCCTACAATGAGCAGTTCTTC. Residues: CASSPSDRGSYNEQFF.

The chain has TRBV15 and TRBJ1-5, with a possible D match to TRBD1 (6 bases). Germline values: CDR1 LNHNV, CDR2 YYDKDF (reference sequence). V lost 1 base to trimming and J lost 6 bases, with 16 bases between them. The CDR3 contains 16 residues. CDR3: CATSRALQGNRQPQHF. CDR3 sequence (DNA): TGTGCCACCAGCAGAGCGTTACAGGGTAACCGTCAGCCCCAGCATTTT.

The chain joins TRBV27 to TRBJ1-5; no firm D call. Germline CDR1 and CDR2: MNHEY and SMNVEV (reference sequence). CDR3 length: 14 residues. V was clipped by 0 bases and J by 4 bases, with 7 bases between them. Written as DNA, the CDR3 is TGTGCCAGCAGTTTATCGAGAAGGAATCAGCCCCAGCATTTT. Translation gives CASSLSRRNQPQHF.

The CDR3 is CASSLGTEGTPAFF. Here the CDR3 DNA reads TGTGCCAGCAGCTTGGGGACAGAGGGCACGCCAGCTTTCTTT. The rearrangement uses TRBV7-3 and TRBJ1-1, with TRBD1 identical over 7 bases. V lost 3 bases and J lost 10; bases outside the gene matches: 11. The CDR3 consists of 14 residues. In germline, CDR1 is SGHTA, CDR2 FQGTGA.

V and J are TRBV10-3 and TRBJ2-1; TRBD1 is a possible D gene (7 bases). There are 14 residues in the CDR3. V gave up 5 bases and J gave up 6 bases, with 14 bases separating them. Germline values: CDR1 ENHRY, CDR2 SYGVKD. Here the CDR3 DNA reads TGTGCCATCAGTCCGGGGGCAGGGGGCAATGAGCAGTTCTTC. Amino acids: CAISPGAGGNEQFF.

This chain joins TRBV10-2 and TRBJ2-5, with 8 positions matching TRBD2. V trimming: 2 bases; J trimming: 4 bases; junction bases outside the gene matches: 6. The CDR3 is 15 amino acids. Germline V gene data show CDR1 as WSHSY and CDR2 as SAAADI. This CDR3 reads CASSEGTGLAETQYF. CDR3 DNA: TGCGCCAGCAGTGAGGGGACTGGACTAGCAGAGACCCAGTACTTC.

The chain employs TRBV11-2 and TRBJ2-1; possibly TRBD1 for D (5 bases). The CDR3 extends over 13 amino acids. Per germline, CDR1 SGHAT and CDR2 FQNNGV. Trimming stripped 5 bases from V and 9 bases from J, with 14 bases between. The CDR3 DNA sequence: TGTGCCAGCAGCCTGTGGACATCCAGTGAGCAGTTCTTC. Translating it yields CASSLWTSSEQFF.

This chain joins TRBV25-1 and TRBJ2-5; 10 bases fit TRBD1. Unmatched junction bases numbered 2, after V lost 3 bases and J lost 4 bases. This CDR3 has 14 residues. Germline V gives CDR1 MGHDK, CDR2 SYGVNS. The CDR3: CASSETGGRETQYF. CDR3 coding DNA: TGTGCCAGCAGTGAGACAGGGGGCCGAGAGACCCAGTACTTC.

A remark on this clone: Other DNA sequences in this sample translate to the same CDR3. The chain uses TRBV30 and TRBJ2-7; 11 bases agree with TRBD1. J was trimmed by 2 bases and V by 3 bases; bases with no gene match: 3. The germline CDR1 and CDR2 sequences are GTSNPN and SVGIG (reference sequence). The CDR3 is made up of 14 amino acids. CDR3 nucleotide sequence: TGTGCCTGGAGCAGGACAGGGGGCGCCTACGAGCAGTACTTC. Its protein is CAWSRTGGAYEQYF.

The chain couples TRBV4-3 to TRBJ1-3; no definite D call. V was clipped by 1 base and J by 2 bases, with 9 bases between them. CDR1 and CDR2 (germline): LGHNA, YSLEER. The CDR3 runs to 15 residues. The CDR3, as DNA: TGCGCCAGCAGCCAAGCCAGGTCGACTGGAAACACCATATATTTT. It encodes CASSQARSTGNTIYF.

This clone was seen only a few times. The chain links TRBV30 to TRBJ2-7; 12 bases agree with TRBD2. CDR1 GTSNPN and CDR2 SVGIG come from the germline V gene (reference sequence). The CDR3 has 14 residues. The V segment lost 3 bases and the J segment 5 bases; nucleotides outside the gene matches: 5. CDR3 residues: CAWRRTSGTNEQYF. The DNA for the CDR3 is TGTGCCTGGAGACGGACTAGCGGGACCAACGAGCAGTACTTC. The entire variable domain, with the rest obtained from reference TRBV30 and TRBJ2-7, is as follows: SQTIHQWPATLVQPVGSPLSLECTVEGTSNPNLYWYRQAAGRGLQLLFYSVGIGQISSEVPQNLSASRPQDRQFILSSKKLLLSDSGFYLCAWRRTSGTNEQYFGPGTRLTVT.

CDR3: CASSLILTKNIQYF. The CDR3 DNA is TGTGCCAGCAGCCTTATCTTGACCAAAAACATTCAGTACTTC. V usage is TRBV11-2 and J usage is TRBJ2-4; D not resolved. V was clipped by 5 bases and J by 2 bases, with 10 bases between them. This CDR3 region has 14 residues. Per the germline V gene, CDR1 is SGHAT and CDR2 is FQNNGV.

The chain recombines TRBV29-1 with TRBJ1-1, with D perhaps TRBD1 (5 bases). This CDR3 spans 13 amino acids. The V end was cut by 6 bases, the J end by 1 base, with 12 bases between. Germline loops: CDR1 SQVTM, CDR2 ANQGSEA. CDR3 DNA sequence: TGCAGCGTCACAAAGGGGAGGAACACTGAAGCTTTCTTT. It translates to CSVTKGRNTEAFF.

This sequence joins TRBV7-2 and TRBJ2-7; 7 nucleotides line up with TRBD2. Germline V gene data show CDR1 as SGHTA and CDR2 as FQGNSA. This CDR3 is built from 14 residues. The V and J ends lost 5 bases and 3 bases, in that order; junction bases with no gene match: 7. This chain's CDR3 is CASSPRLADYEQYF. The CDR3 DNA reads TGTGCCAGCAGCCCTCGACTAGCAGACTACGAGCAGTACTTC.

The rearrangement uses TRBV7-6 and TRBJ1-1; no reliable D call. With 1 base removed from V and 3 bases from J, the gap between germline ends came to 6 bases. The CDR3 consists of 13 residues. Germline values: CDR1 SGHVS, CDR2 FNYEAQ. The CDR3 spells CASSLGQYTEAFF. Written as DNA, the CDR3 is TGTGCCAGCAGCTTAGGGCAGTACACTGAAGCTTTCTTT.

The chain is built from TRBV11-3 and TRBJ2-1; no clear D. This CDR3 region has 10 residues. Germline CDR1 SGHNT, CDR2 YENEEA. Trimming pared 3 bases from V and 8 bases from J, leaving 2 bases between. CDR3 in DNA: TGTGCCAGCAGCTTCCATGAGCAGTTCTTC. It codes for CASSFHEQFF.

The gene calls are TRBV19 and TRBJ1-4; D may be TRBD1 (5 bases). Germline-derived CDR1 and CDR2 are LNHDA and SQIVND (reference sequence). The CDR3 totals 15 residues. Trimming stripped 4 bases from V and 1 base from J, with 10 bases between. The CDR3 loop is CASSTGGGTNEKLFF. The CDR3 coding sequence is TGTGCCAGTAGTACCGGGGGAGGAACTAATGAAAAACTGTTTTTT.

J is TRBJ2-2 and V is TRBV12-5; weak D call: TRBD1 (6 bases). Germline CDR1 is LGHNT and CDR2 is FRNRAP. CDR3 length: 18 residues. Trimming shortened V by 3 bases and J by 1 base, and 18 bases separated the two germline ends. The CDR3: CASGLGDRPEGNTGELFF. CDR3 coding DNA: TGTGCTAGTGGTTTAGGAGACAGGCCAGAGGGGAACACCGGGGAGCTGTTTTTT.

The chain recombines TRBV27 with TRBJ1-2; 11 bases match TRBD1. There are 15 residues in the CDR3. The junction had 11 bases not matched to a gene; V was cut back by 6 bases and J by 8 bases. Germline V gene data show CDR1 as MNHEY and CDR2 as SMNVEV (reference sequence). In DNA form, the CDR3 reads TGTGCCAGCAGACGGACAGGGGGCGCGGATCGCGGCTACACCTTC. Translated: CASRRTGGADRGYTF.

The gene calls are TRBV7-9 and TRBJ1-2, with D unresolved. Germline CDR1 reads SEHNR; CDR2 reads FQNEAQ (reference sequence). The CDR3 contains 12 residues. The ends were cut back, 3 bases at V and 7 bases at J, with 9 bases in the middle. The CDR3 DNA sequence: TGTGCCAGCAGCTTTTGGGGAGGTGGCTACACCTTC. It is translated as CASSFWGGGYTF.

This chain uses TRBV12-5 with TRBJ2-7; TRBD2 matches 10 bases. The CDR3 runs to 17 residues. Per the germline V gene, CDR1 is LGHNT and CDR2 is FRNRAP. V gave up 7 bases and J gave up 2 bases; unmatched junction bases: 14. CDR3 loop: CASATPGASGSTYEQYF. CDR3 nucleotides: TGTGCTAGTGCCACCCCGGGGGCTAGCGGGAGCACCTACGAGCAGTACTTC.